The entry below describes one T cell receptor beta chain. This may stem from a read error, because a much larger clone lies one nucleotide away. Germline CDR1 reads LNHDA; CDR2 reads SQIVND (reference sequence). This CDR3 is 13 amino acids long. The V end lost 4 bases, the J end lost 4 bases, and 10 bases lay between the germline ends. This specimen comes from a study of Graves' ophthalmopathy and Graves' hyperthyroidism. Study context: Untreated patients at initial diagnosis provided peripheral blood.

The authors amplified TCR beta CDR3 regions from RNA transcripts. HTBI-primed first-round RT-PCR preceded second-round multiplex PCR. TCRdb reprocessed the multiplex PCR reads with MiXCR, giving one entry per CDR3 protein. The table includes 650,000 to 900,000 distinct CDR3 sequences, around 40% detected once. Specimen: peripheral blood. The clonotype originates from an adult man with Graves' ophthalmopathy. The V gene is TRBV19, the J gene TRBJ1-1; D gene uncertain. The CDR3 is CASSTFSGTEAFF. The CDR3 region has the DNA TGTGCCAGTAGTACATTTAGTGGCACTGAAGCTTTCTTT.